This T cell receptor beta chain was captured by sequencing in a study of regulatory T cells in long-lasting Graves disease. Study details: Persistent Graves' disease denoted over 5 years of antithyroid drugs plus positive TSH receptor antibodies.

Specified time point: persistent/refractory GD, antithyroid drugs over 5 years with positive TRAb. After RNA was extracted from PBMCs, the TCR library was made from it. At least ten counts were recorded for this clonotype. This CDR3 contains 15 residues. CDR1 is MNHEY, CDR2 SVGEGT, per germline. Trimming cost V 5 bases and J 0 bases; bases outside gene matches: 6. According to the study, TCR beta libraries were built with iRepertoire HTBI primers and CDR3-region Arm-PCR. TCRdb reanalysed the multiplex PCR reads using MiXCR and keeps one entry per CDR3 protein. The sample consists of some 280,000 distinct CDR3 sequences, 20% to 25% of them appearing once.

V is TRBV6-2 or TRBV6-3 and J is TRBJ1-1, with 7 bases matching TRBD1. This TCR was recovered from a female donor with Graves disease. This specimen was peripheral blood mononuclear cells (PBMCs), taken when the disease was refractory, from a patient treated with antithyroid drugs. The CDR3 region is CASSTRTGMNTEAFF. CDR3 nucleotide sequence: TGTGCCAGCAGTACTCGGACAGGAATGAACACTGAAGCTTTCTTT.